One and the same sample provided the 5 T cell receptor beta chains below, sequenced in a study of CD4+ T cells in melanoma. Assay: immunoSEQ multiplex PCR; the TCRdb copy retains only in-frame clones and omits some. The sample yields more than 8,500 clones, around 63% seen once. The specimen sequenced was peripheral blood. The receptor source for this set is a human donor with melanoma.

The chain has TRBV29-1 and TRBJ1-2, with 7 bases fitting TRBD1. The V segment lost 3 bases and the J segment 7 bases; nucleotides outside the gene matches: 17. Germline assignment: CDR1 SQVTM and CDR2 ANQGSEA. The CDR3 sequence is 16 residues long. The CDR3 region is CSVEVESHRGGSGYTF. The CDR3 region has the DNA TGCAGCGTTGAGGTTGAGTCCCACAGGGGTGGAAGTGGCTACACCTTC.

As DNA, the CDR3 is TGTGCCAGCAGCTTAGCGGAGTGGCGGGGTCGTGGTGAGCAGTTCTTC. This sequence encodes CASSLAEWRGRGEQFF. The V and J genes are TRBV7-6 and TRBJ2-1; D perhaps matches TRBD2 (6 bases). V was clipped by 0 bases and J by 9 bases, with 18 bases between them. From germline, CDR1 is SGHVS and CDR2 FNYEAQ. The CDR3 is 16 amino acids.

The chain couples TRBV6-6 to TRBJ1-1; D uncertain. V was cut by 0 bases and J by 1 base, with 9 bases left in between. This CDR3 is built from 15 residues. Germline loops: CDR1 MNHNY, CDR2 SVGAGI (reference sequence). CDR3 in amino acids: CASSYSPRSNTEAFF. CDR3 nucleotide sequence: TGTGCCAGCAGTTACTCCCCACGGTCGAACACTGAAGCTTTCTTT.

The chain is built from TRBV27 and TRBJ1-1; D call uncertain. The CDR3 sequence is 12 residues long. Germline CDR1 and CDR2: MNHEY and SMNVEV (reference sequence). Trimming took off 6 bases at V and 6 bases at J, with 11 bases between the two ends. CDR3 protein: CASSDTGSEAFF. CDR3 DNA sequence: TGTGCCAGCAGCGACACGGGGTCTGAAGCTTTCTTT.

The chain recombines TRBV28 with TRBJ1-5, with 9 bases identical to TRBD1. Germline V gene sequence: CDR1 MDHEN, CDR2 SYDVKM. This CDR3 region has 18 residues. Trimming at V came to 3 bases and at J to 5 bases, leaving 14 bases not matched to a gene. CDR3 sequence (DNA): TGTGCCAGCAGTTTCAGGTTCGGAACAGGGGGCGCGGATCAGCCCCAGCATTTT. Its translation: CASSFRFGTGGADQPQHF.